A selection of T cell receptor beta chains follows, all from one sample in a study of spatial heterogeneity in lung cancer. TCRdb reanalysed the 5' RACE reads using MiXCR and keeps one entry per CDR3 protein. The sample has about 92,000 distinct CDR3 sequences; more than 10% are singletons. The material sequenced was PBMCs, taken at surgery. The origin of the receptors is a male donor with early-stage non-small cell lung cancer. The CDR3 runs from the conserved cysteine through the conserved F or W. A D gene is named only where the DNA matches it firmly. Size values are once, few and many counts, or a class for expanded clones, and some rows have none.

length: 16
J: TRBJ2-3
D: NA
V: TRBV9
size: NA
DNA: TGTGCCAGCAGCGTAGGGCCTCGCGGCGACACAGATACGCAGTATTTT
CDR3: CASSVGPRGDTDTQYF

length: 14
J: TRBJ2-5
D: NA
V: TRBV20-1
size: few
DNA: TGCAGTGCTAGAGATAGCAGGAGCCAAGAGACCCAGTACTTC
CDR3: CSARDSRSQETQYF

length: 16
J: TRBJ1-1
D: TRBD1
V: TRBV10-3
size: NA
DNA: TGTGCCATCAGTGAGTCGGGAGACAGGGGTTACACTGAAGCTTTCTTT
CDR3: CAISESGDRGYTEAFF

length: 16
J: TRBJ2-6
D: NA
V: TRBV7-2
size: NA
DNA: TGTGCCAGCAGCCCAGGTGGAGGGATCCGGGCCAACGTCCTGACTTTC
CDR3: CASSPGGGIRANVLTF

length: 14
J: TRBJ1-1
D: NA
V: TRBV3-1
size: NA
DNA: TGTGCCAGCAGCCAGACAGCAGCGAACACTGAAGCTTTCTTT
CDR3: CASSQTAANTEAFF

length: 12
J: TRBJ2-7
D: NA
V: TRBV7-9
size: many
DNA: TGTGCCAGCAGCCGCGACAGAGACGAGCAGTACTTC
CDR3: CASSRDRDEQYF

length: 18
J: TRBJ2-1
D: TRBD2
V: TRBV6-5
size: few
DNA: TGTGCCAGCAGTTCTATCCCCAGCGGGAGGGGCCGGTACAATGAGCAGTTCTTC
CDR3: CASSSIPSGRGRYNEQFF

length: 16
J: TRBJ1-2
D: NA
V: TRBV14
size: many
DNA: TGTGCCAGCAGCCAAGAGATTAACAGCCATTTTAGGGGCTACACCTTC
CDR3: CASSQEINSHFRGYTF

length: 16
J: TRBJ2-7
D: TRBD2
V: TRBV13
size: NA
DNA: TGTGCCAGCAGCCTTGGGACTAGCGGGAGAAACTACGAGCAGTACTTC
CDR3: CASSLGTSGRNYEQYF

length: 12
J: TRBJ1-2
D: NA
V: TRBV28
size: few
DNA: TGTGCCAGCAGTTTACTCCCCTATGGCTACACCTTC
CDR3: CASSLLPYGYTF

length: 14
J: TRBJ2-5
D: TRBD2
V: TRBV15
size: few
DNA: TGTGCCACCAGCAGCGGGCGGGAGGAAGAGACCCAGTACTTC
CDR3: CATSSGREEETQYF

length: 15
J: TRBJ1-1
D: NA
V: TRBV6-2/TRBV6-3
size: few
DNA: TGTGCCAGCAGTTACGCGGTGGGCTTGTACACTGAAGCTTTCTTT
CDR3: CASSYAVGLYTEAFF

length: 11
J: TRBJ1-1
D: NA
V: TRBV2
size: NA
DNA: TGTGCCAGCACGACGAACACTGAAGCTTTCTTT
CDR3: CASTTNTEAFF

length: 15
J: TRBJ2-7
D: TRBD1
V: TRBV6-2/TRBV6-3
size: few
DNA: TGTGCCAACAAAATCCCGGGGACAGCCTCCTACGAGCAGTACTTC
CDR3: CANKIPGTASYEQYF

length: 14
J: TRBJ1-4
D: NA
V: TRBV6-5
size: NA
DNA: TGTGCCAGCAGAAACACACAAGTTAATGAAAAACTGTTTTTT
CDR3: CASRNTQVNEKLFF

length: 16
J: TRBJ2-1
D: NA
V: TRBV15
size: NA
DNA: TGTGCCACCAGCAGAGAAGGTGCGGGGACCGGCAATGAGCAGTTCTTC
CDR3: CATSREGAGTGNEQFF

length: 13
J: TRBJ1-2
D: TRBD1
V: TRBV2
size: NA
DNA: TGTGCCAGCAGCGCACAGGGGAGAGGTGGCTACACCTTC
CDR3: CASSAQGRGGYTF

length: 18
J: TRBJ2-3
D: NA
V: TRBV7-2
size: NA
DNA: TGTGCCAGCAGATACACGTCAGCATTCCCCTTAAGCACAGATACGCAGTATTTT
CDR3: CASRYTSAFPLSTDTQYF

length: 17
J: TRBJ2-1
D: NA
V: TRBV4-3
size: few
DNA: TGCGCCAGCAGCCAAGGCCTAGATGGGGGAGCCGTGGGAGGGCAGTTCTTC
CDR3: CASSQGLDGGAVGGQFF

length: 17
J: TRBJ2-3
D: TRBD2
V: TRBV5-1
size: NA
DNA: TGCGCCAGCAGCTTCGGGACTAGCGGGGGACCCGGGGATACGCAGTATTTT
CDR3: CASSFGTSGGPGDTQYF

length: 12
J: TRBJ1-2
D: NA
V: TRBV11-2
size: few
DNA: TGTGCCAGCAGCTTAGGTTACTATGGCTACACCTTC
CDR3: CASSLGYYGYTF

length: 13
J: TRBJ1-6
D: NA
V: TRBV20-1
size: NA
DNA: TGCAGCGGTTGGTCCACGAGGAATTCACCCCTCCACTTT
CDR3: CSGWSTRNSPLHF

length: 14
J: TRBJ1-6
D: NA
V: TRBV7-2
size: NA
DNA: TGTGCCAGCAGCTTAAGCGGCTGGAATTCACCCCTCCACTTT
CDR3: CASSLSGWNSPLHF

length: 13
J: TRBJ2-5
D: NA
V: TRBV5-1
size: few
DNA: TGCGCCAGCAGCCGCGGGATCGAAGAGACCCAGTACTTC
CDR3: CASSRGIEETQYF

length: 14
J: TRBJ1-2
D: TRBD1
V: TRBV5-1
size: few
DNA: TGCGCCAGCAAGTGGACAGGGCGGCGGTATGGCTACACCTTC
CDR3: CASKWTGRRYGYTF

length: 16
J: TRBJ1-6
D: TRBD1
V: TRBV3-1
size: once
DNA: TGTGCCAGCAGCCCGTGGGGACAGGGAGTGGATTCACCCCTCCACTTT
CDR3: CASSPWGQGVDSPLHF

length: 15
J: TRBJ2-7
D: NA
V: TRBV9
size: NA
DNA: TGTGCCAGCAGCGTAGCGATTGGTCAGGGCTACGAGCAGTACTTC
CDR3: CASSVAIGQGYEQYF

length: 15
J: TRBJ1-5
D: NA
V: TRBV12-3/TRBV12-4
size: many
DNA: TGTGCCAGCAGTTTTGGGGGGCTGTTCAATCAGCCCCAGCATTTT
CDR3: CASSFGGLFNQPQHF

length: 16
J: TRBJ1-1
D: NA
V: TRBV6-6
size: NA
DNA: TGTGCCAGCAGTTACTCGCAGGCCAGGACGAACACTGAAGCTTTCTTT
CDR3: CASSYSQARTNTEAFF

length: 14
J: TRBJ2-1
D: NA
V: TRBV7-2
size: few
DNA: TGTGCCAGCAGCCAACTGGGCGGACCCAATGAGCAGTTCTTC
CDR3: CASSQLGGPNEQFF

length: 16
J: TRBJ2-4
D: NA
V: TRBV5-1
size: NA
DNA: TGCGCCAGCAGCCAAGGACGGACCCTAGCCAAAAACATTCAGTACTTC
CDR3: CASSQGRTLAKNIQYF

length: 15
J: TRBJ2-7
D: TRBD2
V: TRBV20-1
size: NA
DNA: TGCAGTGCTAGAGTTGGGCTAGCGGGGCGCTACGAGCAGTACTTC
CDR3: CSARVGLAGRYEQYF

length: 15
J: TRBJ2-5
D: NA
V: TRBV12-3/TRBV12-4
size: few
DNA: TGTGCCAGCAGTTTGGTGGGCAGGTACCAAGAGACCCAGTACTTC
CDR3: CASSLVGRYQETQYF